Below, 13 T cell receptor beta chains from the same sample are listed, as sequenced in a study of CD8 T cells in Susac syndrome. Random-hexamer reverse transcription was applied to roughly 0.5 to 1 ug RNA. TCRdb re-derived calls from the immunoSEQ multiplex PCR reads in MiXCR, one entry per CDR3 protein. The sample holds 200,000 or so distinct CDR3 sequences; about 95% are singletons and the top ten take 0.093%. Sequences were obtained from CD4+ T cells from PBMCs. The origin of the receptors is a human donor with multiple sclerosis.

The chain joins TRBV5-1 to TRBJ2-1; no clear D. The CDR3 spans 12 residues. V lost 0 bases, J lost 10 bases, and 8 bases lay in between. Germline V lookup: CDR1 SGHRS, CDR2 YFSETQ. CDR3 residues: CASSLVAVEQFF. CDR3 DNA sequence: TGCGCCAGCAGCTTGGTGGCGGTGGAGCAGTTCTTC.

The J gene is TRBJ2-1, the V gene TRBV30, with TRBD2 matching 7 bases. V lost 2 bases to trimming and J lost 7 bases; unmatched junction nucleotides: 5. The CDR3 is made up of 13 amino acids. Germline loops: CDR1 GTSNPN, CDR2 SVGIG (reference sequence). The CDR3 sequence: CAWSPRERNEQFF. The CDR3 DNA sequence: TGTGCCTGGAGTCCGCGGGAGCGTAATGAGCAGTTCTTC.

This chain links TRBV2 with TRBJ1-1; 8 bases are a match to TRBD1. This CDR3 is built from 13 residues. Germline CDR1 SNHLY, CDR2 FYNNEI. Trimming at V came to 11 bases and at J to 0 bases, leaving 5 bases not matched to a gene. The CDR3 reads CAVQDRVNTEAFF. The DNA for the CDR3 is TGTGCCGTTCAGGACAGGGTGAACACTGAAGCTTTCTTT.

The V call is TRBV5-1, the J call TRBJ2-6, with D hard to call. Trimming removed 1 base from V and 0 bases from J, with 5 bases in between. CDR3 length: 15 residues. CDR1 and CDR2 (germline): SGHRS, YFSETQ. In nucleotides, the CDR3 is TGCGCCAGCAGCTTGTACACCTCTGGGGCCAACGTCCTGACTTTC. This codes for CASSLYTSGANVLTF.

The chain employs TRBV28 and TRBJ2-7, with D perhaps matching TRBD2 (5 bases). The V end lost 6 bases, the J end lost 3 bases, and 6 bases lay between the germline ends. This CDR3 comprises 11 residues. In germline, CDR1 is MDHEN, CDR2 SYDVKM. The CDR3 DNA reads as TGTGCCAGCAGACGGGACTACGAGCAGTACTTC. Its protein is CASRRDYEQYF.

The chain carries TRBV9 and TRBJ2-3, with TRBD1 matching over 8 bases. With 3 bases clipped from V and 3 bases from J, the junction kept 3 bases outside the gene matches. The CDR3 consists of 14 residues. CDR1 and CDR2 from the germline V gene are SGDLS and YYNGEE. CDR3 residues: CASSAQGGTDTQYF. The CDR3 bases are TGTGCCAGCAGCGCACAGGGGGGAACAGATACGCAGTATTTT.

This CDR3 reads CSEWGTDTQYF. DNA of the CDR3: TGCAGCGAGTGGGGCACAGATACGCAGTATTTT. The rearrangement uses TRBV29-1 and TRBJ2-3; no reliable D call. This CDR3 spans 11 amino acids. V was cut by 7 bases and J by 1 base, with 6 bases left in between. Germline loops: CDR1 SQVTM, CDR2 ANQGSEA.

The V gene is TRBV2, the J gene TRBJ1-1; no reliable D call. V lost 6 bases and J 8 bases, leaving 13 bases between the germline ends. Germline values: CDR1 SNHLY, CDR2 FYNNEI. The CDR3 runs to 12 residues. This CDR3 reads CASRVGMREAFF. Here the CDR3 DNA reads TGTGCCAGCAGGGTAGGGATGAGGGAAGCTTTCTTT.

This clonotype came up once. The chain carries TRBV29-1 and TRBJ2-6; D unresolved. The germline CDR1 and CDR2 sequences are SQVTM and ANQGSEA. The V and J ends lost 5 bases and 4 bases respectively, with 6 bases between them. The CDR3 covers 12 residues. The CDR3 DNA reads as TGCAGCGTTCTACTAGGGGCCAACGTCCTGACTTTC. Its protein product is CSVLLGANVLTF.

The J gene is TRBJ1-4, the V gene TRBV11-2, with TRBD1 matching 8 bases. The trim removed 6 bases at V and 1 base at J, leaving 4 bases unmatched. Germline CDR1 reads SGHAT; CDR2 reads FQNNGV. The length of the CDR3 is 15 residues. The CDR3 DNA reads TGTGCCAGCAGTCTAGGACAGGGAACTAATGAAAAACTGTTTTTT. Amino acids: CASSLGQGTNEKLFF.

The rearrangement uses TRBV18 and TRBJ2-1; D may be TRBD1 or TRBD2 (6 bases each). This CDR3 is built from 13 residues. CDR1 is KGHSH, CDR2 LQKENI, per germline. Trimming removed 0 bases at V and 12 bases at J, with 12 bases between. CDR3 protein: CASSPPGGLGQFF. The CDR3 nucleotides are TGTGCCAGCTCACCACCGGGGGGCTTGGGGCAGTTCTTC.

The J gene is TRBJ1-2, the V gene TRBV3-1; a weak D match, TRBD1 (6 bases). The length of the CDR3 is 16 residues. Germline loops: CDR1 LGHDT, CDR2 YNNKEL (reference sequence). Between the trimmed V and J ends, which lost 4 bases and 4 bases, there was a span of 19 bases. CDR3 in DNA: TGTGCCAGCAGCCCAGTTGGAGGGACAATCCTCTATGGCTACACCTTC. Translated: CASSPVGGTILYGYTF.

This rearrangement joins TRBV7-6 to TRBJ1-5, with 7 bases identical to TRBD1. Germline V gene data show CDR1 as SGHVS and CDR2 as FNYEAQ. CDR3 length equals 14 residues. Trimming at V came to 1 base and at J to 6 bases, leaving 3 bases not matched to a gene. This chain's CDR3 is CASSLEGGGQPQHF. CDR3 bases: TGTGCCAGCAGCTTAGAAGGGGGCGGTCAGCCCCAGCATTTT.